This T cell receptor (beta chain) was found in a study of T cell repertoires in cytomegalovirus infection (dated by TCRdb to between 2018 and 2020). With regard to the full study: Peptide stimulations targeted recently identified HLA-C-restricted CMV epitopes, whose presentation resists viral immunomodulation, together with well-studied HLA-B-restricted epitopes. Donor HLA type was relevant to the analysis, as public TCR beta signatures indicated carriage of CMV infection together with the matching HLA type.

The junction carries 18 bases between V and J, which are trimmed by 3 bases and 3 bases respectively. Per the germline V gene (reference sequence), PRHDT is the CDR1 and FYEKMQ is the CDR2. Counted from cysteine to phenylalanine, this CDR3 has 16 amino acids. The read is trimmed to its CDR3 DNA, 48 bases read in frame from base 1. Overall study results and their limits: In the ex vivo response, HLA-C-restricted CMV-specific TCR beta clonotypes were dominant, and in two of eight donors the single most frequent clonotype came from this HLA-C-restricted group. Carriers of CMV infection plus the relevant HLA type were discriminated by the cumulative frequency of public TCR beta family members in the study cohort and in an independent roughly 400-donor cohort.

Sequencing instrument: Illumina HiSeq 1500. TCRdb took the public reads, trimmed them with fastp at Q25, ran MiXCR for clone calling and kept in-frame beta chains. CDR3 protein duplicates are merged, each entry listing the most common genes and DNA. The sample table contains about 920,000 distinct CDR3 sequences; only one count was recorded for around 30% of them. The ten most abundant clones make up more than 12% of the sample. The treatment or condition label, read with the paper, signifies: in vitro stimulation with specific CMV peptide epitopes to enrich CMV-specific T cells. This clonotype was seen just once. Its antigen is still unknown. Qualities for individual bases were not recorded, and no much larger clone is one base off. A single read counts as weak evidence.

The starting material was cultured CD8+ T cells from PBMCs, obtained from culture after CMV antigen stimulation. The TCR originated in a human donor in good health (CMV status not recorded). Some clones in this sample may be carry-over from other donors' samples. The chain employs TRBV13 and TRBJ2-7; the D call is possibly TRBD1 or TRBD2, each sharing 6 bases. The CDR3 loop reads CASSLNAGHKDYEQYF. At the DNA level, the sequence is TGTGCCAGCAGCTTGAATGCGGGACACAAGGACTACGAGCAGTACTTC.